What follows are 15 T cell receptor beta chains derived from one specimen sequenced in a study of a mutant IDH1 vaccine in newly diagnosed glioma. Only in-frame clones appear in the TCRdb table, and some are missing; sequencing was by immunoSEQ multiplex PCR. The data show about 51,000 clones, with roughly 80% seen just once and over 1.5% held by the top ten. The time point: baseline, week 1 (first vaccination visit). Stated treatment: pre-vaccination baseline after standard-of-care therapy. The source was PBMCs, collected from a glioma patient treated with radiotherapy, temozolomide or both. These receptors came from a woman aged 40 to 50 with glioma.

This chain links TRBV2 with TRBJ2-7, with D possibly being TRBD2 (5 bases). Germline V gene lookup returns CDR1 SNHLY and CDR2 FYNNEI. The CDR3 totals 10 residues. With 7 bases removed from V and 7 bases from J, the gap between germline ends came to 8 bases. CDR3 sequence: CASTEGEQYF. For the CDR3, the DNA is TGTGCCAGCACCGAGGGTGAGCAGTACTTC.

This clone occurred a few times. One junction end disagrees with the germline gene, perhaps due to a read error. The gene calls are TRBV18 and TRBJ1-6, with D uncertain. This CDR3 spans 13 amino acids. Per germline, CDR1 KGHSH and CDR2 LQKENI. The CDR3 DNA is TGTGCCAGCTCAACCGGGCCCGCCTCACCCCTCCGCTTT. Translation: CASSTGPASPLRF.

CDR3 DNA: TGTGCCAGCATACCCTCCCGAGGGGCCAAAAACATTCAGTACTTC. It is translated as CASIPSRGAKNIQYF. V is TRBV6-1 and J is TRBJ2-4, with a possible D match to TRBD2 (5 bases). There are 15 residues in the CDR3. Germline V CDR1 and CDR2: MNHNS, SASEGT. Between the trimmed V and J ends, which lost 7 bases and 1 base, there was a span of 14 bases.

This clone was observed a handful of times. The rearrangement links TRBV6-5 to TRBJ1-1, with TRBD1 as a possible D gene (6 bases). Looked up from germline, CDR1 is MNHEY and CDR2 is SVGAGI. Trimming took 2 bases from V and 5 from J, leaving 12 bases between them. The length of the CDR3 is 14 residues. The CDR3 sequence: CASSYRGGRTEAFF. CDR3 sequence (DNA): TGTGCCAGCAGTTACAGGGGGGGAAGAACTGAAGCTTTCTTT.

The V gene is TRBV5-1, the J gene TRBJ2-3, with D perhaps TRBD2 (5 bases). The germline V gene encodes CDR1 SGHRS and CDR2 YFSETQ. The CDR3 spans 12 residues. V was cut by 4 bases and J by 6 bases, with 9 bases left in between. CDR3 loop: CASSLWEDTQYF. The CDR3 nucleotides read TGCGCCAGCAGCCTATGGGAGGATACGCAGTATTTT. The full variable domain, with the rest looked up from reference TRBV5-1 and TRBJ2-3, is KAGVTQTPRYLIKTRGQQVTLSCSPISGHRSVSWYQQTPGQGLQFLFEYFSETQRNKGNFPGRFSGRQFSNSRSEMNVSTLELGDSALYLCASSLWEDTQYFGPGTRLTVL.

The chain recombines TRBV5-1 with TRBJ2-5; D is unresolved. Trimming removed 0 bases at V and 2 bases at J, with 2 bases between. The length of the CDR3 is 12 residues. Germline V gene data show CDR1 as SGHRS and CDR2 as YFSETQ. CDR3 amino acids: CASSLGQETQYF. DNA for the CDR3: TGCGCCAGCAGCTTGGGACAAGAGACCCAGTACTTC.

The chain recombines TRBV5-1 with TRBJ2-3; maybe TRBD1 (7 bases). This CDR3 region has 16 residues. CDR1 is SGHRS, CDR2 YFSETQ, per germline. V was pared by 4 bases and J by 3 bases, with 18 bases between. The CDR3 here is CASSMGNAGQTDTQYF. The CDR3 bases are TGCGCCAGCAGCATGGGGAATGCGGGACAGACAGATACGCAGTATTTT.

The rearrangement links TRBV5-6 to TRBJ1-3; the D gene is possibly TRBD1 (6 bases). V gave up 6 bases and J gave up 6 bases, with 16 bases separating them. The CDR3 spans 14 residues. Germline-derived CDR1 and CDR2 are SGHDT and YYEEEE. CDR3 coding DNA: TGTGCCAGCACACTTCAGGGGAGAGAAAACACCATATATTTT. Translation gives CASTLQGRENTIYF.

The V call is TRBV19, the J call TRBJ2-7; 7 bases agree with TRBD1. Looked up from germline, CDR1 is LNHDA and CDR2 is SQIVND (reference sequence). With V trimmed by 0 bases and J by 2 bases, 7 bases remained unmatched. CDR3 length equals 16 residues. CDR3 residues: CASSIDLETGTYEQYF. As DNA, the CDR3 is TGTGCCAGTAGTATAGATCTGGAGACAGGGACCTACGAGCAGTACTTC.

The chain carries TRBV29-1 and TRBJ2-7; perhaps TRBD2 as D (5 bases). This CDR3 region has 14 residues. Germline lookup yields CDR1 SQVTM and CDR2 ANQGSEA. V was clipped by 0 bases and J by 0 bases, with 9 bases between them. The CDR3 protein is CSVEDRGHSYEQYF. The CDR3 bases are TGCAGCGTTGAAGATCGGGGTCACTCCTACGAGCAGTACTTC.

In its sample, this clone was seen once. The junction and the germline gene differ at one end; a read error may be behind it. The chain links TRBV10-2 to TRBJ1-2; D is unresolved. The CDR3 spans 14 residues. Germline CDR1 WSHSY, CDR2 SAAADI. The CDR3 sequence: CASSAVLPEYGYIF. DNA for the CDR3: TGCGCCAGCAGTGCAGTTCTTCCAGAGTATGGCTACATCTTC.

The V call is TRBV7-9, the J call TRBJ2-2; 7 nucleotides align to TRBD1. The CDR3 is 14 amino acids. Per the germline V gene, CDR1 is SEHNR and CDR2 is FQNEAQ (reference sequence). Losses at the gene ends were 3 bases for V and 7 bases for J; bases not matched to a gene: 5. CDR3 in DNA: TGTGCCAGCAGCTTGTCCGGGACAGTCGGGGAGCTGTTTTTT. Translated, it gives CASSLSGTVGELFF. Full variable domain (remainder filled in from reference TRBV7-9 and TRBJ2-2): DTGVSQNPRHKITKRGQNVTFRCDPISEHNRLYWYRQTLGQGPEFLTYFQNEAQLEKSRLLSDRFSAERPKGSFSTLEIQRTEQGDSAMYLCASSLSGTVGELFFGEGSRLTVL.

The V call is TRBV5-6, the J call TRBJ1-2; D might be TRBD1 (6 bases). Germline CDR1 SGHDT, CDR2 YYEEEE. The CDR3 is made up of 16 amino acids. V was cut by 4 bases and J by 3 bases, with 19 bases left in between. The chain's CDR3 is CASSLHIQGEDYGYTF. The CDR3 nucleotides are TGTGCCAGCAGCCTACACATACAGGGTGAGGACTATGGCTACACCTTC.

The rearrangement joins TRBV7-2 to TRBJ1-6, with TRBD1 identical over 7 bases. The CDR3 extends over 16 amino acids. CDR1 is SGHTA and CDR2 is FQGNSA in the germline V gene. Trimming removed 5 bases from V and 2 bases from J; junction bases left unmatched: 6. CDR3 nucleotides: TGTGCCAGCAGCCGATACAGGGGTGCCTATAATTCACCCCTCCACTTT. Protein sequence: CASSRYRGAYNSPLHF.

The chain links TRBV5-1 to TRBJ2-1; D possibly corresponds to TRBD2 (5 bases). The CDR3 is 14 amino acids. Germline V CDR1 and CDR2: SGHRS, YFSETQ. V was pared by 0 bases and J by 8 bases, with 12 bases between. CDR3 sequence (DNA): TGCGCCAGCAGCTTGGTGCGGGTGGGCGATGAGCAGTTCTTC. It codes for CASSLVRVGDEQFF.